The present entry profiles one TCR beta chain with its context. The likely explanation is a read error, given a far larger clone one base away. Using immunoSEQ multiplex PCR, the repertoire was profiled, and TCRdb retains in-frame clones only, with some absent. The sample has some 500,000 clones; approximately 77% are singletons. The data were taken from a study of shared clonotypes between healthy human individuals. V shed 0 bases and J shed 2 bases, with 11 bases lying between them. Germline lookup yields CDR1 SGDLS and CDR2 YYNGEE. The CDR3 has 15 amino acids. The TCR originated in a woman aged 40 to 50 in good health. Some clones in this sample may be carry-over from other donors' samples. The chain has TRBV9 and TRBJ2-5; the D is unclear. The specimen was PBMCs. The CDR3 DNA reads TGTGCCAGCAGCGTAGACGCGTTCCCACAAGAGACCCAGTACTTC. Residues: CASSVDAFPQETQYF.